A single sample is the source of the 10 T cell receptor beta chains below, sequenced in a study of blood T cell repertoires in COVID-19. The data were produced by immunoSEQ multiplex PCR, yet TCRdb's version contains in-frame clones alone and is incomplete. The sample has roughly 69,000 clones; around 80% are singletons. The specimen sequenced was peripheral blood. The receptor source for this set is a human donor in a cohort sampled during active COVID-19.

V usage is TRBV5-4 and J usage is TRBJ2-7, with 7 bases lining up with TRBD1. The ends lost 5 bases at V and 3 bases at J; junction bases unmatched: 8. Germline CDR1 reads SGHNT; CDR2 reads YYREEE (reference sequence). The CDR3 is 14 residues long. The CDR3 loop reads CASRIQGELYEQYF. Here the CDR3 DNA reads TGTGCCAGCAGGATCCAGGGGGAACTCTACGAGCAGTACTTC.

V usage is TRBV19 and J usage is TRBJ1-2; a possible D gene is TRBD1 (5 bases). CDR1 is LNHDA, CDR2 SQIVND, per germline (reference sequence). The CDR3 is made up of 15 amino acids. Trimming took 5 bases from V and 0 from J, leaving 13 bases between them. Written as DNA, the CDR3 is TGTGCCAGTAGTCTGATGGGGGGGACTAACTATGGCTACACCTTC. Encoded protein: CASSLMGGTNYGYTF.

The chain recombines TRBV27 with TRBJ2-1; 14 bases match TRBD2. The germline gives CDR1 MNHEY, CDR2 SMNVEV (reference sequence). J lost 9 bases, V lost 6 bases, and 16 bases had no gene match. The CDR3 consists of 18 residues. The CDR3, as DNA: TGTGCCAGCAGCGATCCGTCCCCGGGACTAGCGGGAGTAGGTGAGCAGTTCTTC. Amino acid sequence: CASSDPSPGLAGVGEQFF.

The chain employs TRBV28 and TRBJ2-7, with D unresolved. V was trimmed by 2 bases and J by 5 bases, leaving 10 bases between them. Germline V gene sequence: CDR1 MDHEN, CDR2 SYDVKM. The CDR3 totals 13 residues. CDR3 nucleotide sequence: TGTGCCAGCAGTTTAAGTGGCACCGACGAGCAGTACTTC. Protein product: CASSLSGTDEQYF.

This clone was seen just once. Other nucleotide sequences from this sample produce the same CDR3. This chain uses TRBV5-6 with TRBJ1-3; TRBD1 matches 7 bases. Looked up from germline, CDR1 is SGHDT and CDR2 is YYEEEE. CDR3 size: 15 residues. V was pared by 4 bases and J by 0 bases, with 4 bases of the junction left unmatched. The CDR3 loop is CASSHQGGSGNTIYF. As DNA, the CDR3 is TGTGCCAGCAGCCACCAGGGGGGCTCTGGAAACACCATATATTTT.

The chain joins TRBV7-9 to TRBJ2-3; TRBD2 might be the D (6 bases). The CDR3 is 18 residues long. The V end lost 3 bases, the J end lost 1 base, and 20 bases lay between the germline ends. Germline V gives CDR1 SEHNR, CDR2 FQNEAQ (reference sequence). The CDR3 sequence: CASSLLTGELSGTDTQYF. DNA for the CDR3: TGTGCCAGCAGCTTGTTAACGGGAGAGTTGTCCGGCACAGATACGCAGTATTTT.

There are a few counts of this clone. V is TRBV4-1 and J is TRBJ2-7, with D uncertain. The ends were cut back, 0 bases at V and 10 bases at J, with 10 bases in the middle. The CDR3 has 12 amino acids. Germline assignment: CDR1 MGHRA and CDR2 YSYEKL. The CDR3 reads CASSQDQIRQYF. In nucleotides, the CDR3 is TGCGCCAGCAGCCAAGATCAGATCCGACAGTACTTC.

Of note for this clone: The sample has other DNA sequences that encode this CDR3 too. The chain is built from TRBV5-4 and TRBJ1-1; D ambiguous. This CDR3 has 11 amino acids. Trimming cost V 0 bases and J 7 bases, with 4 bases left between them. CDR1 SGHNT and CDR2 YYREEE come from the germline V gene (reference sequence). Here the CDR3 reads CASSLGVEAFF. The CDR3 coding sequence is TGTGCCAGCAGCTTGGGAGTTGAAGCTTTCTTT.

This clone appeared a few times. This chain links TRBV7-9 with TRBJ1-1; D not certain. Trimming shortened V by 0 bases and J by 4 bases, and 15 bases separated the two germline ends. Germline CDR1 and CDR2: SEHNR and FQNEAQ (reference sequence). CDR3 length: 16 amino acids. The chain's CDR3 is CASSLALGSHGTEAFF. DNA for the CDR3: TGTGCCAGCAGCTTAGCGCTGGGCTCCCATGGCACTGAAGCTTTCTTT.

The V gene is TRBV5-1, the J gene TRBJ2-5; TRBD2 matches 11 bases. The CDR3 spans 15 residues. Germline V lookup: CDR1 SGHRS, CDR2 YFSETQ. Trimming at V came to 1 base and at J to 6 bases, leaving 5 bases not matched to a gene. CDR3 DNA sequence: TGCGCCAGCAGCTTGACTAGCGGGGGTCAGCAGACCCAGTACTTC. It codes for CASSLTSGGQQTQYF.